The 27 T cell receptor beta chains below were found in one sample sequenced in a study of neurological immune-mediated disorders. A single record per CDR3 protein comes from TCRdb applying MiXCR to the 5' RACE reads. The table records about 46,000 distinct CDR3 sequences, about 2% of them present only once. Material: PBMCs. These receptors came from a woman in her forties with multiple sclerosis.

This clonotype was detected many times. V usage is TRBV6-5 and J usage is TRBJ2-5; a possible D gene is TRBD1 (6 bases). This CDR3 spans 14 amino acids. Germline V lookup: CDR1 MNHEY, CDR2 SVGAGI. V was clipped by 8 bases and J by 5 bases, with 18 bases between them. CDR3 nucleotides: TGTGCCAGCTCTCAGAGGGGGTTGGGGGAGACCCAGTACTTC. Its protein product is CASSQRGLGETQYF.

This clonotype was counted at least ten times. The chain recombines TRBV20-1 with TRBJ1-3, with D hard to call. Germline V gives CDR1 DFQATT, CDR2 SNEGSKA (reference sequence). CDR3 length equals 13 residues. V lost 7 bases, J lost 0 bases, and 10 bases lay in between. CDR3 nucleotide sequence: TGCAGTGTCGGACGGATCTCTGGAAACACCATATATTTT. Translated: CSVGRISGNTIYF.

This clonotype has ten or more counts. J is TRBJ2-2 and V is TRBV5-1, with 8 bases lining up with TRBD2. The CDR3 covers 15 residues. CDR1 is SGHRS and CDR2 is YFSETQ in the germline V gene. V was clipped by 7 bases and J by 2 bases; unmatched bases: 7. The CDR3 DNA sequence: TGCGCCAGCGGCAAAACTAGCGGCAACACCGGGGAGCTGTTTTTT. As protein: CASGKTSGNTGELFF.

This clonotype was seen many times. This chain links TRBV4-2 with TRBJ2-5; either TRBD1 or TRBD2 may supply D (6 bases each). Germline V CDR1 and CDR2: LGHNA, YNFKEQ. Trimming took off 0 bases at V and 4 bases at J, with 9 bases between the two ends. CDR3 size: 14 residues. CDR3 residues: CASSQEGGPETQYF. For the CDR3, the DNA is TGTGCCAGCAGCCAAGAGGGGGGCCCAGAGACCCAGTACTTC.

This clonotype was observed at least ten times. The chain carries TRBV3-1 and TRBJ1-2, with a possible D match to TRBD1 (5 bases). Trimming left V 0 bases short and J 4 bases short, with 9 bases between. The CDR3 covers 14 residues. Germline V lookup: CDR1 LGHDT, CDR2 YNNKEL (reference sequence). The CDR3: CASSQDRGGYGYTF. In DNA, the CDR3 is TGTGCCAGCAGCCAAGATAGGGGCGGCTATGGCTACACCTTC.

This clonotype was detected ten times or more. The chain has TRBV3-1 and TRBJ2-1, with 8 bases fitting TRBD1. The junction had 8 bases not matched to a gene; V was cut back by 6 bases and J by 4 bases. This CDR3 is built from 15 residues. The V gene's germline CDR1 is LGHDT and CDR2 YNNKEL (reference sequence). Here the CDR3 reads CASSPGTGEYNEQFF. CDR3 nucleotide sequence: TGTGCCAGCAGTCCTGGGACAGGAGAGTACAATGAGCAGTTCTTC.

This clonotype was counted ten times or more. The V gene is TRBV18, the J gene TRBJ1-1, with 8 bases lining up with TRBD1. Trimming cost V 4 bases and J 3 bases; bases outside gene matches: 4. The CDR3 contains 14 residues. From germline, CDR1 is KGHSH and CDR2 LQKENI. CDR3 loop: CASSLRTGYTEAFF. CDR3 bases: TGTGCCAGCTCACTTCGGACAGGGTACACTGAAGCTTTCTTT.

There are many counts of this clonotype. For the CDR3, the DNA is TGCGCCAGCAGTCATTCGACAGTCAATGAGCAGTTCTTC. Translated: CASSHSTVNEQFF. The chain carries TRBV5-1 and TRBJ2-1; TRBD1 might be the D (5 bases). Germline V gives CDR1 SGHRS, CDR2 YFSETQ. This CDR3 contains 13 residues. Trimming removed 5 bases at V and 6 bases at J, with 12 bases between. Drawing the rest from reference TRBV5-1 and TRBJ2-1, the complete variable domain is KAGVTQTPRYLIKTRGQQVTLSCSPISGHRSVSWYQQTPGQGLQFLFEYFSETQRNKGNFPGRFSGRQFSNSRSEMNVSTLELGDSALYLCASSHSTVNEQFFGPGTRLTVL.

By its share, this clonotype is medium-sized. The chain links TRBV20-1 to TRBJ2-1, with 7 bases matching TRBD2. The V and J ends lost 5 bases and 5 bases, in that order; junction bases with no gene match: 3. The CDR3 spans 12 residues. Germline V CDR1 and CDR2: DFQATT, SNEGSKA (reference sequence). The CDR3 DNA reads TGCAGTGCTGCTCTAGCGGACAATGAGCAGTTCTTC. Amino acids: CSAALADNEQFF.

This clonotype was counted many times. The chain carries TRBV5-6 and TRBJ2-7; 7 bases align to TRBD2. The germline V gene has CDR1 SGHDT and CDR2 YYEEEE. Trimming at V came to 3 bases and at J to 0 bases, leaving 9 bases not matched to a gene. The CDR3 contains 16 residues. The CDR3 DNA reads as TGTGCCAGCAGCTCCGTGTGGGGGGGAGCCTCCTACGAGCAGTACTTC. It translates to CASSSVWGGASYEQYF.

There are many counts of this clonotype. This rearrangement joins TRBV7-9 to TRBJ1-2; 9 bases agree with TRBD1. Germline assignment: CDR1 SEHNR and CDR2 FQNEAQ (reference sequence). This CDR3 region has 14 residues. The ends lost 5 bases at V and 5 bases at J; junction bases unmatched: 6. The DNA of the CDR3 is TGTGCCAGCAGCCCAGGACAGGGGTGGTATGGCTACACCTTC. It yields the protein CASSPGQGWYGYTF.

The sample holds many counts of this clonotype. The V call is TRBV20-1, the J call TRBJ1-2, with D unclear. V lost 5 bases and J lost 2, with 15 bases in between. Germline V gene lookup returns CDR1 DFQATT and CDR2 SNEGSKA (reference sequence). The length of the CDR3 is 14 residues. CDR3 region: CSAPPWTSNYGYTF. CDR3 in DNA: TGCAGTGCTCCTCCGTGGACCTCCAACTATGGCTACACCTTC.

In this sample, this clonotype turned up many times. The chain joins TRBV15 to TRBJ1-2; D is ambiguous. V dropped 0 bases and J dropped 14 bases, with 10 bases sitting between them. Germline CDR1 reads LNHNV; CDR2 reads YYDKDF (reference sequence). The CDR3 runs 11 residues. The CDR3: CATSRDSPATF. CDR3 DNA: TGTGCCACCAGCAGAGATAGTCCCGCTACCTTC.

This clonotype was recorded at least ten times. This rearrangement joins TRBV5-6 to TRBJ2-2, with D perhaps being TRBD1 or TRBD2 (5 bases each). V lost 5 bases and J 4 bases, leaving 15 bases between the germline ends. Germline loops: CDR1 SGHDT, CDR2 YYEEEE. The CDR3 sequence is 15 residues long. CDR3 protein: CASRDGTLSTGELFF. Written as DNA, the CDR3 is TGTGCCAGCAGAGACGGGACCCTAAGCACCGGGGAGCTGTTTTTT.

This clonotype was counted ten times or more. The DNA for the CDR3 is TGCGCCAGCAGCTTGTTCGGTGAAGCTTTCTTT. Protein product: CASSLFGEAFF. The J gene is TRBJ1-1, the V gene TRBV5-1; D remains unclear. V shed 1 base and J shed 7 bases, with 5 bases lying between them. Germline CDR1 SGHRS, CDR2 YFSETQ. This CDR3 has 11 amino acids.

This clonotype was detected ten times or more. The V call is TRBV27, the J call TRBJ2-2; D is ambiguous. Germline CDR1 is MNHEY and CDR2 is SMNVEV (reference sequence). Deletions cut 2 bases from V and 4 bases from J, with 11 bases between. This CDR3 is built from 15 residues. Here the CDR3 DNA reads TGTGCCAGCAGTTTACGGCCGCTAAGCACCGGGGAGCTGTTTTTT. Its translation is CASSLRPLSTGELFF.

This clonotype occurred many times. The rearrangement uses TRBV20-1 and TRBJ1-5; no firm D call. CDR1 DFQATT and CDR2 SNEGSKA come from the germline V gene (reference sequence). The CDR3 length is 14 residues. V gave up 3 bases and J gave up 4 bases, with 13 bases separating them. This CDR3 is CSASQARINQPQHF. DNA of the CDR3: TGCAGTGCTAGTCAGGCCAGGATAAATCAGCCCCAGCATTTT.

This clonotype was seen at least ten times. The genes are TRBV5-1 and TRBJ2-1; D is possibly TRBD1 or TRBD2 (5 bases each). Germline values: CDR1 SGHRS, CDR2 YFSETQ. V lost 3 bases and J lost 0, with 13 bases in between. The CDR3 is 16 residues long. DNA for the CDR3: TGCGCCAGCAGCTACGGGACGGTCAGCTCCTACAATGAGCAGTTCTTC. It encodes CASSYGTVSSYNEQFF.

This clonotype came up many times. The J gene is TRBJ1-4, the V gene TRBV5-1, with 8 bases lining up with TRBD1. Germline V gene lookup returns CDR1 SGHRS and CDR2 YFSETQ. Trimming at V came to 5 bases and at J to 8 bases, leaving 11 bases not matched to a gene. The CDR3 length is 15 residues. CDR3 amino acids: CASSLMDRAEEKLFF. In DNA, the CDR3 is TGCGCCAGCAGTTTGATGGACAGGGCGGAGGAAAAACTGTTTTTT.

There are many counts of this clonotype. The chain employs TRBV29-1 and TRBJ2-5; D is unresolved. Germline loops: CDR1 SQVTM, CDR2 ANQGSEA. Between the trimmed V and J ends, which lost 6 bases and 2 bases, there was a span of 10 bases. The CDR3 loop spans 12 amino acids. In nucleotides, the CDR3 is TGCAGCGTGGTACAGCGTCAAGAGACCCAGTACTTC. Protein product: CSVVQRQETQYF.

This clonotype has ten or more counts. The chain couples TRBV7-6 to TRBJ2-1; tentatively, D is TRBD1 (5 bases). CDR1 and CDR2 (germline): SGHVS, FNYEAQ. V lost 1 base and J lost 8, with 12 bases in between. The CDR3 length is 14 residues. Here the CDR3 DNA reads TGTGCCAGCAGCTTAGATGATAGGGGCCATGAGCAGTTCTTC. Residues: CASSLDDRGHEQFF.

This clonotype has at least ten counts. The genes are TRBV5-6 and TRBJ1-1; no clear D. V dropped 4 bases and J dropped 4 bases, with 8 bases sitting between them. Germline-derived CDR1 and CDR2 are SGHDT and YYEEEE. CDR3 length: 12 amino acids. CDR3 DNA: TGTGCCAGCAGCAGGTCTGGCACTGAAGCTTTCTTT. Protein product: CASSRSGTEAFF.

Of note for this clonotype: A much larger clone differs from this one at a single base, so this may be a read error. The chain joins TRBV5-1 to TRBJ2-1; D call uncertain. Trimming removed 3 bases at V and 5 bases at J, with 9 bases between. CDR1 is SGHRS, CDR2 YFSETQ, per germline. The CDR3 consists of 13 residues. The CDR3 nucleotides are TGCGCCAGCAGCTCTGGGCCCAACAATGAGCAGTTCTTC. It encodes CASSSGPNNEQFF.

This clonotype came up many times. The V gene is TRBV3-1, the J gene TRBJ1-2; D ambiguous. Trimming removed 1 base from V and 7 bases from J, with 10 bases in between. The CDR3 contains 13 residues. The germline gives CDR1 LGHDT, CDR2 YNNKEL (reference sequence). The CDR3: CASSQGGSGGYTF. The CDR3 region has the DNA TGTGCCAGCAGCCAAGGGGGATCTGGTGGCTACACCTTC.

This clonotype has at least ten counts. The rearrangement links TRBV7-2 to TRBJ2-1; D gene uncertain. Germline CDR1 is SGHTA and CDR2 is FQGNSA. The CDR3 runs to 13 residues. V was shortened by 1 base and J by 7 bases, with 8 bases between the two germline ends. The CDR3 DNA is TGTGCCAGCAGCTTAGAACGAAGGAATGAGCAGTTCTTC. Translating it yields CASSLERRNEQFF.

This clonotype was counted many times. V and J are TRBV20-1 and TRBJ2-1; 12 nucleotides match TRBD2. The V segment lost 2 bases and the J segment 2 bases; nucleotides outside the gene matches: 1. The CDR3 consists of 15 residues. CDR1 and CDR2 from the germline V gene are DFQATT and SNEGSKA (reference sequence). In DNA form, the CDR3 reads TGCAGTGCTAGACCTAGCGGGGGGGCCTACAATGAGCAGTTCTTC. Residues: CSARPSGGAYNEQFF.

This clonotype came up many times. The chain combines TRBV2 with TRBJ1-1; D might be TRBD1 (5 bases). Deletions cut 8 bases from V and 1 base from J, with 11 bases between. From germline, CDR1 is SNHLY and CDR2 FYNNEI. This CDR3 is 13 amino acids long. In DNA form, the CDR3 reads TGTGCCAGCCTTGGGGCACCGAACACTGAAGCTTTCTTT. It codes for CASLGAPNTEAFF.